The next 9 T cell receptor beta chains were all read from a single sample in a study of cytomegalovirus exposure and HLA in healthy donors (dated 2017 in TCRdb). Library creation used the immunoSEQ multiplex PCR assay. For the multiplex PCR, a mixture combining 60 forward primers for TCR Vbeta segments and 13 reverse primers for TCR Jbeta segments was used. In TCRdb, the immuneACCESS table is reduced to in-frame sequences with V and J assigned. These tables do not hold every clone; where another copy was compared, an unresolved V gene accounts for under half, and the others remain unexplained. This sample lists about 140,000 clones; around 82% were detected once. Clones ranked in the top ten supply about 2.2% of the sample. The specimen was PBMCs. Receptors originate from a woman aged 18-29 years in good health and CMV-seropositive.

The CDR3: CASSNAHRGDNEQFF. The CDR3 bases are TGTGCCAGCAGCAATGCCCACAGGGGAGACAATGAGCAGTTCTTC. V gene TRBV21-1 combines with J gene TRBJ2-1; the tabulated D call, TRBD1, remains unverified against the DNA. TRBV21-1 is designated a pseudogene. The CDR3 runs to 15 residues.

The chain is built from TRBV2 and TRBJ1-4; D is undetermined. The CDR3 is 13 amino acids. Germline values: CDR1 SNHLY, CDR2 FYNNEI. V was cut by 5 bases and J by 6 bases, with 10 bases left in between. CDR3 amino acids: CASSQVPYEKLFF. The CDR3 DNA sequence: TGTGCCAGCAGTCAAGTTCCCTATGAAAAACTGTTTTTT.

The rearrangement links TRBV5-4 to TRBJ1-2, with a possible D match to TRBD1 (6 bases). From germline, CDR1 is SGHNT and CDR2 YYREEE (reference sequence). The CDR3 loop spans 15 amino acids. Between the trimmed V and J ends, which lost 3 bases and 5 bases, there was a span of 17 bases. The CDR3 nucleotides read TGTGCCAGCAGCTGGGGGGGACCCCAGGGGTATGGCTACACCTTC. Protein product: CASSWGGPQGYGYTF.

The V gene is TRBV10-3, the J gene TRBJ1-1; maybe TRBD1 (6 bases). CDR1 and CDR2 (germline): ENHRY, SYGVKD. Trimming left V 6 bases short and J 7 bases short, with 24 bases between. This CDR3 contains 16 residues. The CDR3 sequence: CAISSNQGQGLNEAFF. CDR3 nucleotides: TGTGCCATCAGCTCCAACCAGGGGCAGGGGTTAAATGAAGCTTTCTTT.

The V and J genes are TRBV28 and TRBJ1-4, with a possible D match to TRBD1 (5 bases). Germline values: CDR1 MDHEN, CDR2 SYDVKM. The CDR3 has 13 residues. Trimming shortened V by 3 bases and J by 10 bases, and 12 bases separated the two germline ends. CDR3 DNA sequence: TGTGCCAGCAGTTTGGGTGGGGCTCCAAAACTGTTTTTT. It codes for CASSLGGAPKLFF.

The gene calls are TRBV9 and TRBJ2-1, with D possibly matching TRBD2 (5 bases). This CDR3 is built from 15 residues. Trimming removed 0 bases from V and 5 bases from J, with 12 bases in between. Germline lookup yields CDR1 SGDLS and CDR2 YYNGEE. In nucleotides, the CDR3 is TGTGCCAGCAGCGTAGGGACTCCATCCCACAATGAGCAGTTCTTC. Residues: CASSVGTPSHNEQFF.

The CDR3 sequence: CASSVAGGGPQETQYF. In nucleotides, the CDR3 is TGTGCCAGCAGCGTAGCGGGCGGGGGACCCCAAGAGACCCAGTACTTC. V and J are TRBV9 and TRBJ2-5; 7 positions agree with TRBD2. V gave up 0 bases and J gave up 1 base; unmatched junction bases: 6. This CDR3 comprises 16 residues. CDR1 is SGDLS and CDR2 is YYNGEE in the germline V gene.

The chain couples TRBV5-1 to TRBJ1-6; 7 bases match TRBD1. The J segment lost 0 bases and the V segment lost 4 bases, leaving 13 bases of the junction unmatched. CDR1 is SGHRS, CDR2 YFSETQ, per germline. The CDR3 covers 19 residues. The CDR3 loop is CASSPGGAYDSSYNSPLHF. The CDR3 DNA reads as TGCGCCAGCAGCCCAGGGGGAGCTTACGATAGCTCCTATAATTCACCCCTCCACTTT.

The chain has TRBV6-1 and TRBJ1-2; D gene unclear. There are 13 residues in the CDR3. V was shortened by 0 bases and J by 4 bases, with 6 bases between the two germline ends. Germline V lookup: CDR1 MNHNS, CDR2 SASEGT. The CDR3 spells CASSEARVYGYTF. The CDR3 nucleotides are TGTGCCAGCAGTGAAGCTCGGGTCTATGGCTACACCTTC.